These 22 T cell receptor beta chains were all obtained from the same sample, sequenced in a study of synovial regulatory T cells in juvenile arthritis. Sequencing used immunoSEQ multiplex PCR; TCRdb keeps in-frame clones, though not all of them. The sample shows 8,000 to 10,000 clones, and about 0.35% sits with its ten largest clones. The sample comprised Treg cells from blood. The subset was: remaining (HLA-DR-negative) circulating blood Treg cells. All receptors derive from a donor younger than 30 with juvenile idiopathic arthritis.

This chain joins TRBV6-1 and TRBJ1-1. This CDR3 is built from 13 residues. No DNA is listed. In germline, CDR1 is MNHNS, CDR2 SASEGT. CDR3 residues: CASKFAPNTEAFF.

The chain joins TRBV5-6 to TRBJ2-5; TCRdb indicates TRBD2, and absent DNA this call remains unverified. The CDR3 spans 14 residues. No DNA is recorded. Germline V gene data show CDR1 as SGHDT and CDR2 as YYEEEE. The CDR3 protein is CASSFWAGRETQYF.

This CDR3 is CASSLGRAEFF. This chain joins TRBV5-6 and TRBJ2-1. CDR3 length: 11 amino acids. This entry has no DNA. Per germline, CDR1 SGHDT and CDR2 YYEEEE. Full variable domain (missing parts from reference TRBV5-6 and TRBJ2-1): DAGVTQSPTHLIKTRGQQVTLRCSPKSGHDTVSWYQQALGQGPQFIFQYYEEEERQRGNFPDRFSGHQFPNYSSELNVNALLLGDSALYLCASSLGRAEFFGPGTRLTVL.

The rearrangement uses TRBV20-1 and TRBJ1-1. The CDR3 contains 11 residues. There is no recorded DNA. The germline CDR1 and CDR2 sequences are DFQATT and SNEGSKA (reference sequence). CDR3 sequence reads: CSAGLREWAFF.

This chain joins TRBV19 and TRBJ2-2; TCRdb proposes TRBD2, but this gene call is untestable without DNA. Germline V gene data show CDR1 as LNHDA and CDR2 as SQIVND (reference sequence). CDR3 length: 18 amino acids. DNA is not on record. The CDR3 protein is CASSATFTSGSRTGELFF.

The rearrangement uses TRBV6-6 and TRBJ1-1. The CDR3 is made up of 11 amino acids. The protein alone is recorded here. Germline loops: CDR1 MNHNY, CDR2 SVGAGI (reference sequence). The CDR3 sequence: CASSPRAEAFF.

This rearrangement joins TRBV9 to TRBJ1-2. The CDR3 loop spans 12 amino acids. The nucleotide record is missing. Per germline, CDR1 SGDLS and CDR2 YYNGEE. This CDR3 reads CASSVGSSGYTF.

This CDR3 is CASSLGLADYEQYF. This chain joins TRBV7-8 and TRBJ2-7; TCRdb outputs TRBD2, but without DNA this stays unchecked. Germline-derived CDR1 and CDR2 are SGHVS and FQNEAQ. The CDR3 totals 14 residues. A DNA sequence was not provided.

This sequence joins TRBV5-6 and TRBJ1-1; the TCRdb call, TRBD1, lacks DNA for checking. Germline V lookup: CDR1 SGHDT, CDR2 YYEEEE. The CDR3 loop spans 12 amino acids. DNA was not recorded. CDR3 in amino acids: CASSFTNTEAFF.

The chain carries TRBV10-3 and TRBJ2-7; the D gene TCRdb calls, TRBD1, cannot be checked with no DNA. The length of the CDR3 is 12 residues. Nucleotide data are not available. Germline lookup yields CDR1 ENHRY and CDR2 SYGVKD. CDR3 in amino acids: CATRDSSYEQYF.

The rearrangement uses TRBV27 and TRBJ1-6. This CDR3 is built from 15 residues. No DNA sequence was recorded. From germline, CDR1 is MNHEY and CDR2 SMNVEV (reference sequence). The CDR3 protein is CASSLYRQGPTPLHF.

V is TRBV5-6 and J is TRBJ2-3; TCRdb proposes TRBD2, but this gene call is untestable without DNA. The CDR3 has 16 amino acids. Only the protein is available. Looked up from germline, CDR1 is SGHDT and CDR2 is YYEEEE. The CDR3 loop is CASSSGLAGWSDTQYF. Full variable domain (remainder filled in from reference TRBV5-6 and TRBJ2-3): DAGVTQSPTHLIKTRGQQVTLRCSPKSGHDTVSWYQQALGQGPQFIFQYYEEEERQRGNFPDRFSGHQFPNYSSELNVNALLLGDSALYLCASSSGLAGWSDTQYFGPGTRLTVL.

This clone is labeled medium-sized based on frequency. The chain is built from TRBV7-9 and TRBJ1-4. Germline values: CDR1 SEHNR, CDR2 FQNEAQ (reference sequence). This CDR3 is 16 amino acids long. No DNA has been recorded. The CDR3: CASSPSGWVLNEKLFF.

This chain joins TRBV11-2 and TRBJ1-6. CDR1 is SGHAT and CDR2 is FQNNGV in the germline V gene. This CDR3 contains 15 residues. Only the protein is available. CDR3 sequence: CASSLAGNDNSPLHF.

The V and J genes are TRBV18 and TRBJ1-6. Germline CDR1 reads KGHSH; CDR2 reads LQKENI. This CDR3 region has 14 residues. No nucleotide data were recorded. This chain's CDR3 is CASSPPVWNSPLHF.

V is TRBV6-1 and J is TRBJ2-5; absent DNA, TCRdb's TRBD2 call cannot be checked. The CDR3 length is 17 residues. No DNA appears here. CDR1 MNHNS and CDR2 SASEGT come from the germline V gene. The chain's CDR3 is CASSEGTGGRVRETQYF.

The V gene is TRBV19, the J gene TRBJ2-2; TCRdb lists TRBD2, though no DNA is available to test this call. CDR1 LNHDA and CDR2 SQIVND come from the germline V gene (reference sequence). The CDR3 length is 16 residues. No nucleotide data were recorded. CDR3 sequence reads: CASKDSGRAPTGELFF.

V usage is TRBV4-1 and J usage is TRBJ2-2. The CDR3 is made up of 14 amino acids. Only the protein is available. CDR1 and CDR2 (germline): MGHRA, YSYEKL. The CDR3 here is CASSRLDETGELFF.

CDR3 residues: CASRGIRGTGGDTQYF. This rearrangement joins TRBV19 to TRBJ2-3; no DNA is available, so the TRBD1 call from TCRdb remains unchecked. The CDR3 has 16 amino acids. The DNA is unrecorded. CDR1 and CDR2 (germline): LNHDA, SQIVND (reference sequence).

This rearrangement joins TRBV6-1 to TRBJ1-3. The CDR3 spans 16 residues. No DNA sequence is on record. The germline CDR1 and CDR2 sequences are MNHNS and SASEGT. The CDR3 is CASSETWTAVRGTIYF.

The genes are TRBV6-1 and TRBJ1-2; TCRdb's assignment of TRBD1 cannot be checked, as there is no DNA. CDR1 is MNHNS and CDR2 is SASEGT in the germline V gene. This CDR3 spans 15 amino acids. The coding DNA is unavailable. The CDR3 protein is CASSEDHRGSYGYTF.

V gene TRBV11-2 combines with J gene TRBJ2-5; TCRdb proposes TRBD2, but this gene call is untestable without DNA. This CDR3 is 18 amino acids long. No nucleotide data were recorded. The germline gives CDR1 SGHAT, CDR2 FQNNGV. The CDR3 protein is CASSSSPGLAGRAETQYF.